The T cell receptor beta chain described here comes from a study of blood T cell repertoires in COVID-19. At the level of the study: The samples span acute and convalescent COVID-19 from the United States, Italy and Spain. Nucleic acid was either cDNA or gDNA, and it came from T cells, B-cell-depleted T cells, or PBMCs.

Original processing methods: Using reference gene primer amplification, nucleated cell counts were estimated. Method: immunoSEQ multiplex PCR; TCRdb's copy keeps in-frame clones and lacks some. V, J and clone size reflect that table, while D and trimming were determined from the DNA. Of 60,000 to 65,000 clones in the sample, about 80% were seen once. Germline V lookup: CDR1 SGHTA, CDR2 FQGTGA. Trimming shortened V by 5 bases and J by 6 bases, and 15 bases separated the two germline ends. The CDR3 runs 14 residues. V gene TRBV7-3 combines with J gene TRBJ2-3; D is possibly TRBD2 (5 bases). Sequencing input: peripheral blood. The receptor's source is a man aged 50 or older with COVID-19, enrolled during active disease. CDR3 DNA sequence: TGTGCCAGCAGCCCGCCCGGGGAACACGATACGCAGTATTTT. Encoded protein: CASSPPGEHDTQYF.